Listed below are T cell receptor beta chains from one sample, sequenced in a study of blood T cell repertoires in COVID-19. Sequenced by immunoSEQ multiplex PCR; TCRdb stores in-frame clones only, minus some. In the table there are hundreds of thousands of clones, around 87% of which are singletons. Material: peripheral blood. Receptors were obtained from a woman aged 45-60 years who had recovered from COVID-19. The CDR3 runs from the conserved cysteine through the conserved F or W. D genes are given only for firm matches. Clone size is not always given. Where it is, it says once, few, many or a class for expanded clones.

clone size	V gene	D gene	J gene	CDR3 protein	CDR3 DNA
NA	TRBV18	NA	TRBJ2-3	CASSPVWDTAGGTDTQYF	TGTGCCAGCTCACCGGTCTGGGACACCGCCGGGGGCACAGATACGCAGTATTTT
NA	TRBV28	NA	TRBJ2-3	CASRAASASSTDTQYF	TGTGCCAGCAGAGCCGCGAGCGCCTCTAGCACAGATACGCAGTATTTT
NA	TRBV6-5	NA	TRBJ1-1	CASSYAGPNTEAFF	TGTGCCAGCAGTTATGCAGGTCCGAACACTGAAGCTTTCTTT
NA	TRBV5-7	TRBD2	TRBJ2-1	CASSWTGGSPPGNEQFF	TGTGCCAGCAGCTGGACGGGGGGGTCCCCCCCTGGGAATGAGCAGTTCTTC
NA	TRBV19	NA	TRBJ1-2	CASSISAGEVSGYTF	TGTGCCAGTAGTATATCGGCAGGGGAAGTGTCGGGCTACACCTTC
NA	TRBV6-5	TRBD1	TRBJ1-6	CASSPDRVNSPLHF	TGTGCCAGCAGTCCTGACAGGGTAAATTCACCCCTCCACTTT
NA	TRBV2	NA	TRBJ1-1	CASSVEGVAFF	TGTGCCAGCAGTGTGGAGGGTGTAGCTTTCTTT
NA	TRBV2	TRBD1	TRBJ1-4	CAGQGVYNEKLFF	TGTGCCGGCCAGGGGGTCTATAATGAAAAACTGTTTTTT
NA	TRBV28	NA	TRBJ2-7	CASSPAGVYEQYF	TGTGCCAGCAGTCCGGCGGGCGTCTACGAGCAGTACTTC
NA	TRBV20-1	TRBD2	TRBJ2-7	CSVSGTYEQYF	TGCAGTGTTAGCGGGACCTACGAGCAGTACTTC
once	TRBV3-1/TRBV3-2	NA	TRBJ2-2	CASSQYLAANTGELFF	TGTGCCAGCAGCCAATATTTAGCGGCCAACACCGGGGAGCTGTTTTTT
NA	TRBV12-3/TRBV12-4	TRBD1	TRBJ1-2	CASSLRQGSGYTF	TGTGCCAGCAGCCTGCGACAGGGATCGGGCTACACCTTC
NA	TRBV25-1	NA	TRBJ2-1	CAGIRDLNEQFF	TGTGCCGGAATCCGGGATTTAAATGAGCAGTTCTTC
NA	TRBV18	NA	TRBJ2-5	CASSPSRSQETQYF	TGTGCCAGCTCACCGAGTCGGTCCCAAGAGACCCAGTACTTC
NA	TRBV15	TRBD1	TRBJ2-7	CATSREAPPPGQASPTYEQYF	TGTGCCACCAGCAGAGAGGCACCACCGCCGGGACAGGCTTCCCCCACCTACGAGCAGTACTTC
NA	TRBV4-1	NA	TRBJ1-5	CASSQGQFNQPQHF	TGCGCCAGCAGCCAAGGACAGTTCAATCAGCCCCAGCATTTT
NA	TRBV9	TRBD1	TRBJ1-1	CASSVAPGGPTEAFF	TGTGCCAGCAGCGTAGCTCCAGGGGGCCCCACTGAAGCTTTCTTT
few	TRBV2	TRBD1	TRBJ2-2	CARREDRANTGELFF	TGTGCCAGGAGAGAAGACAGGGCCAACACCGGGGAGCTGTTTTTT
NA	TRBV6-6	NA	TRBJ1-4	CASSTSRGAEREKLFF	TGTGCCAGCAGCACGAGTCGGGGTGCGGAGCGAGAAAAACTGTTTTTT
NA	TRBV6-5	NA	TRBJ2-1	CASTRGNEQFF	TGTGCCAGCACCCGCGGAAATGAGCAGTTCTTC
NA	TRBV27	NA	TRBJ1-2	CASSIAFNYGYTF	TGTGCCAGCAGTATAGCTTTTAACTATGGCTACACCTTC
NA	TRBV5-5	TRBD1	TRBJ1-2	CASSLGIKSLQGARGYTF	TGTGCCAGCAGCTTGGGCATAAAGAGCTTACAGGGGGCGCGAGGCTACACCTTC
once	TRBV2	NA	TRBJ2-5	CASSERFGGQETQYF	TGTGCCAGCAGTGAAAGATTCGGGGGTCAGGAGACCCAGTACTTC
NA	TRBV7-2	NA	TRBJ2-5	CASSRSWGEETQYF	TGTGCCAGCAGCCGCTCTTGGGGGGAAGAGACCCAGTACTTC
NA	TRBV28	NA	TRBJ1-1	CASKRSTEAFF	TGTGCCAGCAAGAGGAGCACTGAAGCTTTCTTT
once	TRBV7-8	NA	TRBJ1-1	CASSRRTGWGAEAFF	TGTGCCAGCAGCAGACGTACAGGGTGGGGCGCTGAAGCTTTCTTT
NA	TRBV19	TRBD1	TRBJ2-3	CASSLSGQVSPNTQYF	TGTGCCAGTAGTCTATCCGGACAGGTCTCGCCCAATACGCAGTATTTT
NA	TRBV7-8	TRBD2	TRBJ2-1	CASSPRDYYNEQFF	TGTGCCAGCAGCCCCCGGGACTACTACAATGAGCAGTTCTTC
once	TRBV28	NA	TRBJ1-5	CASSFNNQPQHF	TGTGCCAGCAGTTTCAATAATCAGCCCCAGCATTTT
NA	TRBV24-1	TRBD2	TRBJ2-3	CATSLGGALGDTQYF	TGTGCCACCAGTTTGGGAGGGGCGTTAGGAGATACGCAGTATTTT
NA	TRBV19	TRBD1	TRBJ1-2	CASSIGDRGDYGYTF	TGTGCCAGTAGTATAGGGGACAGGGGAGACTATGGCTACACCTTC
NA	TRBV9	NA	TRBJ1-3	CASSVADSPGNTIYF	TGTGCCAGCAGCGTTGCCGACAGTCCCGGAAACACCATATATTTT
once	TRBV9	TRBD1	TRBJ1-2	CASSGTGTALEGYTF	TGTGCCAGCAGCGGAACCGGGACAGCGCTGGAGGGCTACACCTTC
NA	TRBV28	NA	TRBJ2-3	CASSFPGGEDRGSTDTQYF	TGTGCCAGCAGTTTCCCCGGGGGGGAGGACAGGGGAAGCACAGATACGCAGTATTTT
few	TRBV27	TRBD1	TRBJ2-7	CASSSRTGVTYEQYF	TGTGCCAGCAGTAGCAGGACAGGTGTGACCTACGAGCAGTACTTC
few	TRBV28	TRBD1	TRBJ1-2	CASSFQGAGRGYTF	TGTGCCAGCAGTTTCCAGGGGGCGGGCCGAGGCTACACCTTC
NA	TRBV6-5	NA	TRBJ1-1	CASSYPGRGHTEAFF	TGTGCCAGCAGTTATCCCGGCAGGGGCCACACTGAAGCTTTCTTT
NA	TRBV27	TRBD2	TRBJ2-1	CASSPSLTSGGASEQFF	TGTGCCAGCAGCCCCTCATTAACTAGCGGGGGGGCAAGTGAGCAGTTCTTC
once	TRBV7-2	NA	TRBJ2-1	CASSAEGGPDEQFF	TGTGCCAGCAGCGCTGAAGGAGGGCCCGATGAGCAGTTCTTC
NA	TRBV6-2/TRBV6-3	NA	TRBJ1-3	CASSYYEQVGNTIYF	TGTGCCAGCAGTTACTATGAACAAGTCGGAAACACCATATATTTT
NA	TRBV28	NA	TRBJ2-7	CASSFRYEQYF	TGTGCCAGCAGTTTTCGGTACGAGCAGTACTTC
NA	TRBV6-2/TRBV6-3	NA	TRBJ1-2	CASSYLAGYGYTF	TGTGCCAGCAGTTACTTGGCAGGGTATGGCTACACCTTC
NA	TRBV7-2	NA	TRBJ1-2	CASSFNRDIEGYTF	TGTGCCAGCAGCTTTAACCGGGACATAGAAGGCTACACCTTC
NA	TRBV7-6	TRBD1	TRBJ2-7	CASSLAPLDRGNEQYF	TGTGCCAGCAGCTTAGCGCCTTTAGACAGGGGCAACGAGCAGTACTTC
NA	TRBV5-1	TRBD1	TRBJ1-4	CASSSGTGAIVEKLFF	TGCGCCAGCAGCTCCGGGACAGGGGCAATAGTGGAAAAACTGTTTTTT
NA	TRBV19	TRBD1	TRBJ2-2	CASSLRTGNTGELFF	TGTGCCAGTAGTCTCAGGACAGGGAACACCGGGGAGCTGTTTTTT
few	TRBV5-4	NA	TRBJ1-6	CASSLGGQQNSPLHF	TGTGCCAGCAGCTTGGGTGGACAGCAAAATTCACCCCTCCACTTT
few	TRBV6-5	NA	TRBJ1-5	CASSYDRNQPQHF	TGTGCCAGCAGTTATGACAGAAATCAGCCCCAGCATTTT
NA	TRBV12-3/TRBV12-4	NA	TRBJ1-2	CASSPQAYDGYTF	TGTGCCAGCAGTCCCCAGGCGTACGATGGCTACACCTTC
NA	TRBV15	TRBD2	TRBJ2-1	CAPTGGNRIYNEQFF	TGTGCCCCGACGGGGGGGAACCGTATTTACAATGAGCAGTTCTTC